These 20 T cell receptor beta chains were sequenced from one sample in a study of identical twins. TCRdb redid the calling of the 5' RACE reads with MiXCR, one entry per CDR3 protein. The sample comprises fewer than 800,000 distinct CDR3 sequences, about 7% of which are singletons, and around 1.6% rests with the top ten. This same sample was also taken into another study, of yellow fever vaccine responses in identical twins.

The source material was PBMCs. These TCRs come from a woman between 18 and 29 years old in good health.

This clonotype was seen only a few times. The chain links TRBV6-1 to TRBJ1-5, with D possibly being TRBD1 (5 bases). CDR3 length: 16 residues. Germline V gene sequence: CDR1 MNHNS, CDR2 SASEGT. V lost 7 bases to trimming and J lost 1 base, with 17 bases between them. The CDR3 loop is CASNRGTSGSNQPQHF. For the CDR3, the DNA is TGTGCCAGCAATAGAGGGACCTCTGGAAGCAATCAGCCCCAGCATTTT.

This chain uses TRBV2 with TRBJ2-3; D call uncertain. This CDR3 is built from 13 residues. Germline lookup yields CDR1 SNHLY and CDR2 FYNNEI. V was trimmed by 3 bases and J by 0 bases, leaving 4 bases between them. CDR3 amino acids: CASSDDSTDTQYF. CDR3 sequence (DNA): TGTGCCAGCAGTGACGACAGCACAGATACGCAGTATTTT.

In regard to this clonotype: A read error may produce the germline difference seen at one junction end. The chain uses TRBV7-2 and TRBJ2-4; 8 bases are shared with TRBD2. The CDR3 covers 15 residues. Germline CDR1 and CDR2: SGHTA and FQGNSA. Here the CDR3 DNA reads TGTGCCAGCAGCCACGGGGGGGCCGCCAAAAACATTCAGAACTTC. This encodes CASSHGGAAKNIQNF.

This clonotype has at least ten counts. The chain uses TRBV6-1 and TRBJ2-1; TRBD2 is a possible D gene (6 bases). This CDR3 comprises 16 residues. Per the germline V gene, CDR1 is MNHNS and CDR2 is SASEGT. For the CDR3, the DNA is TGTGCTACAAGGGGCGGTGGAGGGAACTCCTACAATGAGCAGTTCTTC. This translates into CATRGGGGNSYNEQFF.

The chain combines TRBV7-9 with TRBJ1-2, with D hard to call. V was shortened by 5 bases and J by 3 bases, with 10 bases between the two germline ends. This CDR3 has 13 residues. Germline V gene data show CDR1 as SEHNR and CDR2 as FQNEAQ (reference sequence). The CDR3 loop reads CASSRARDYGYTF. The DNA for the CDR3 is TGTGCCAGCAGCCGAGCTAGGGACTATGGCTACACCTTC. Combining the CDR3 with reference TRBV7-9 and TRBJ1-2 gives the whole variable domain DTGVSQNPRHKITKRGQNVTFRCDPISEHNRLYWYRQTLGQGPEFLTYFQNEAQLEKSRLLSDRFSAERPKGSFSTLEIQRTEQGDSAMYLCASSRARDYGYTFGSGTRLTVV.

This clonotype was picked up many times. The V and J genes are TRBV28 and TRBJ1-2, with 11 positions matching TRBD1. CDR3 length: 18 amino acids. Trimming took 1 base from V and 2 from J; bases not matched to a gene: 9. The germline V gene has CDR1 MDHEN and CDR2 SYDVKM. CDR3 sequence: CASSLSRTRTGGNYGYTF. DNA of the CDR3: TGTGCCAGCAGTTTATCGCGAACCAGGACAGGGGGCAACTATGGCTACACCTTC.

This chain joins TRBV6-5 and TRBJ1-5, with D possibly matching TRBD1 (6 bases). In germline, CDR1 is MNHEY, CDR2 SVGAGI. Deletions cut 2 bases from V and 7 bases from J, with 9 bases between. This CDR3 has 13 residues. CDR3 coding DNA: TGTGCCAGCAGTTACGCAGGGGTCCAGCCCCAGCATTTT. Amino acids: CASSYAGVQPQHF.

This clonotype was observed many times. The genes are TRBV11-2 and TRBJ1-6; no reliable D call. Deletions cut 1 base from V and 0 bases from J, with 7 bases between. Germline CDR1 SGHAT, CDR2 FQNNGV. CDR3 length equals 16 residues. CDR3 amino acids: CASSLVASSYNSPLHF. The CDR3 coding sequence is TGTGCCAGCAGCTTAGTAGCGAGCTCCTATAATTCACCCCTCCACTTT.

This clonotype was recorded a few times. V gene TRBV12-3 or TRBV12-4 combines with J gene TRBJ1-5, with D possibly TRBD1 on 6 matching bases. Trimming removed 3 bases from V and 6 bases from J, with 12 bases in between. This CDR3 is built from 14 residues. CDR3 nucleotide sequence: TGTGCCAGCAGTTTCCGACAGGTTGTTCAGCCCCAGCATTTT. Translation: CASSFRQVVQPQHF.

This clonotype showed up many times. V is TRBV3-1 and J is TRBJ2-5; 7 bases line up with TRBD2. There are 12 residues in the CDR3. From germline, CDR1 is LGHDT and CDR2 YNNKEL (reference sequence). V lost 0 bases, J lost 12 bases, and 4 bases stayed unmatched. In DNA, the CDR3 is TGTGCCAGCAGCCAAGATCGAGCGGGGAAGTACTTC. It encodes CASSQDRAGKYF.

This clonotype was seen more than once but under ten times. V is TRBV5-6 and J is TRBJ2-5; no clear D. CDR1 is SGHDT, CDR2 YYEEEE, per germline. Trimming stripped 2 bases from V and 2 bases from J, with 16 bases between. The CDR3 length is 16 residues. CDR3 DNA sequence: TGTGCCAGCAGCTTAGCCTGGTCAGGAGAGCAAGAGACCCAGTACTTC. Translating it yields CASSLAWSGEQETQYF.

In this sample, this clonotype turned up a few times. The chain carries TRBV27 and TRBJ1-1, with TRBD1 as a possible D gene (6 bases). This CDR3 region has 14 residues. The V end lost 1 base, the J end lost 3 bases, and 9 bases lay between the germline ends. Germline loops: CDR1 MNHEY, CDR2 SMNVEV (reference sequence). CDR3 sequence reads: CASSLWGLDTEAFF. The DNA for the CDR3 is TGTGCCAGCAGTTTATGGGGGCTGGACACTGAAGCTTTCTTT.

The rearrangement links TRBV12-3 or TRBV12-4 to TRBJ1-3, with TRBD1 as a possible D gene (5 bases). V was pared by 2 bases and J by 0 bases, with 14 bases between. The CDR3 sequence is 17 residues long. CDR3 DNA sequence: TGTGCCAGCAGTTTACGAGGGGACCCGAGCTCTGGAAACACCATATATTTT. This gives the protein CASSLRGDPSSGNTIYF.

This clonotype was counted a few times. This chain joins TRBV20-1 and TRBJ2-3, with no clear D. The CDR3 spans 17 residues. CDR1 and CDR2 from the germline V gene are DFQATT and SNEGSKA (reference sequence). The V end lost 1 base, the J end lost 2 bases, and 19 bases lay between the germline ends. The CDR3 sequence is CSARVTMAEYFTDTQYF. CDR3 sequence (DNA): TGCAGTGCTAGAGTCACCATGGCGGAATACTTCACAGATACGCAGTATTTT.

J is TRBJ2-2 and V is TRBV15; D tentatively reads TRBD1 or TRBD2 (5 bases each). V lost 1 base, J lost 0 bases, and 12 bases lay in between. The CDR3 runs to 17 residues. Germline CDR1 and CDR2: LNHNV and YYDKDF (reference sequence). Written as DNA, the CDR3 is TGTGCCACCAGCAGAGGGGGCTTCGGGGCGAACACCGGGGAGCTGTTTTTT. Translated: CATSRGGFGANTGELFF.

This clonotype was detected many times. The CDR3 nucleotides read TGCAGCATCAAGGAGGTTCTTTCCTATGGCTACACCTTC. Encoded protein: CSIKEVLSYGYTF. V usage is TRBV29-1 and J usage is TRBJ1-2; D is unresolved. Germline assignment: CDR1 SQVTM and CDR2 ANQGSEA. V was clipped by 8 bases and J by 4 bases, with 17 bases between them. CDR3 length equals 13 residues.

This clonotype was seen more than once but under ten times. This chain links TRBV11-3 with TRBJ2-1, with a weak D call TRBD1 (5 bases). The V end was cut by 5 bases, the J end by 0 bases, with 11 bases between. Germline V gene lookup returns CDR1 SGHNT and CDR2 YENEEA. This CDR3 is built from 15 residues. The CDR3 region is CASSPGQHSYNEQFF. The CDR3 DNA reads TGTGCCAGCAGCCCCGGACAACACTCCTACAATGAGCAGTTCTTC. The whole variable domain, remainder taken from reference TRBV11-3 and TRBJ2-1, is EAGVVQSPRYKIIEKKQPVAFWCNPISGHNTLYWYLQNLGQGPELLIRYENEEAVDDSQLPKDRFSAERLKGVDSTLKIQPAELGDSAVYLCASSPGQHSYNEQFFGPGTRLTVL.

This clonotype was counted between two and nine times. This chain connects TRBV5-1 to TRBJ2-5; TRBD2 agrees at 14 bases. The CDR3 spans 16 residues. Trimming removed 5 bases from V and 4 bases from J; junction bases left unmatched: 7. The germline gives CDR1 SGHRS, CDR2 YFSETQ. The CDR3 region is CASSRMGLAGVETQYF. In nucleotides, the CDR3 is TGCGCCAGCAGTCGGATGGGACTAGCGGGGGTAGAGACCCAGTACTTC. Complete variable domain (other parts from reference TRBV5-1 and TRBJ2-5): KAGVTQTPRYLIKTRGQQVTLSCSPISGHRSVSWYQQTPGQGLQFLFEYFSETQRNKGNFPGRFSGRQFSNSRSEMNVSTLELGDSALYLCASSRMGLAGVETQYFGPGTRLLVL.

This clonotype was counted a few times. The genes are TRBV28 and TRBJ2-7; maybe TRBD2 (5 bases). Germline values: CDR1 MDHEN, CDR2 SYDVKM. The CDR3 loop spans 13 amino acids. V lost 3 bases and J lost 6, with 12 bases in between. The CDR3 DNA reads TGTGCCAGCAGTTTCGTGGGAGTTGGCGAGCAGTACTTC. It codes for CASSFVGVGEQYF.

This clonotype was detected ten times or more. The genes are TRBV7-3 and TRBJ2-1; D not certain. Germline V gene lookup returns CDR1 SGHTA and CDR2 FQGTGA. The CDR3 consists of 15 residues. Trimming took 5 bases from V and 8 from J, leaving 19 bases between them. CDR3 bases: TGTGCCAGCAGCCCGACGACCATAGCTGCCCATGAGCAGTTCTTC. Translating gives CASSPTTIAAHEQFF.